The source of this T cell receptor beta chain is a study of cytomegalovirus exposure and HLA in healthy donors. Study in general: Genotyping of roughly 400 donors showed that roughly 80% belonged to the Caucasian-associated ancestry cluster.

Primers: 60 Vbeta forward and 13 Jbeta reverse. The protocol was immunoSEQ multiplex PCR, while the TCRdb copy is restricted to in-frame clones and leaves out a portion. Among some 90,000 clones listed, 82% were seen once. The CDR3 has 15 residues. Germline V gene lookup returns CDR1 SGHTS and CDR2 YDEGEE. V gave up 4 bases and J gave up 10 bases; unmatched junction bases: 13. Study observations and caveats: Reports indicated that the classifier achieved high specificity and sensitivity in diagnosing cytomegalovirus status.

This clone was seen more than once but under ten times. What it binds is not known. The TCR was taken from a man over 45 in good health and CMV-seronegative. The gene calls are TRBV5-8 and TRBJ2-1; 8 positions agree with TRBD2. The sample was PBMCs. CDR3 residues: CASSLGTRGGLEQFF. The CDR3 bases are TGTGCCAGCAGCCTAGGGACTAGGGGAGGCCTGGAGCAGTTCTTC.